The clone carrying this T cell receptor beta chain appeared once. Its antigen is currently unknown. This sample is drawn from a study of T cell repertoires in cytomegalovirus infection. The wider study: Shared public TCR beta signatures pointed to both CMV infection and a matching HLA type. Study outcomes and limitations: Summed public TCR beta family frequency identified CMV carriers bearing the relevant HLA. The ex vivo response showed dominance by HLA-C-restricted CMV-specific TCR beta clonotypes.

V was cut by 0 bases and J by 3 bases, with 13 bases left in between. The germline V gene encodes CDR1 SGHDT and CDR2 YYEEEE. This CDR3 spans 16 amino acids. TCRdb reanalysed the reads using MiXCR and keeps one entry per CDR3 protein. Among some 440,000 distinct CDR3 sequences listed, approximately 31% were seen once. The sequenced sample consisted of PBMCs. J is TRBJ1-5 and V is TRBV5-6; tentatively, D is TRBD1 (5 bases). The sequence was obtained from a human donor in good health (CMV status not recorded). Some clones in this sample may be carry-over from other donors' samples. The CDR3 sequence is CASSLDAGSNNQPQHF. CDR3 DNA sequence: TGTGCCAGCAGCTTGGACGCAGGGAGTAACAATCAGCCCCAGCATTTT.